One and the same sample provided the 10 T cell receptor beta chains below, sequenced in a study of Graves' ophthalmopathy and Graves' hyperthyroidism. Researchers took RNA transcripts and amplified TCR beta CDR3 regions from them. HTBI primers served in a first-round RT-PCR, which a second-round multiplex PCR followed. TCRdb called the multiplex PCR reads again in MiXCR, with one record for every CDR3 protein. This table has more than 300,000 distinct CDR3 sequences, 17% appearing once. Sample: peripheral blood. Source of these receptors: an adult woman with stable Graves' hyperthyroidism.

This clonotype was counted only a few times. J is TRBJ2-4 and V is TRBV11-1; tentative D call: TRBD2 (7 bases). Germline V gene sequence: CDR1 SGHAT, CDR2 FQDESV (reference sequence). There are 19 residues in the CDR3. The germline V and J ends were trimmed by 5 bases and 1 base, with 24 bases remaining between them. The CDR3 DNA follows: TGTGCCAGCAGCCAAATCCTTATAGGGGGGGGTTTGGCCAAAAACATTCAGTACTTC. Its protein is CASSQILIGGGLAKNIQYF.

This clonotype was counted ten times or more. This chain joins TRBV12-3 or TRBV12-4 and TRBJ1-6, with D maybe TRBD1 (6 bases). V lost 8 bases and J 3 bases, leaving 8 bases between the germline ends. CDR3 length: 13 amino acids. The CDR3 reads CASRTVYNSPLHF. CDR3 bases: TGTGCCAGCCGGACAGTCTATAATTCACCCCTCCACTTT.

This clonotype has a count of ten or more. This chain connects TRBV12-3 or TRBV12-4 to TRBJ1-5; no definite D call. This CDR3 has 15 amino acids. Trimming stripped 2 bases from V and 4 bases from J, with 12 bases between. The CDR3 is CASSLRYLPNQPQHF. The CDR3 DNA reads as TGTGCCAGCAGTTTACGTTACCTACCTAATCAGCCCCAGCATTTT.

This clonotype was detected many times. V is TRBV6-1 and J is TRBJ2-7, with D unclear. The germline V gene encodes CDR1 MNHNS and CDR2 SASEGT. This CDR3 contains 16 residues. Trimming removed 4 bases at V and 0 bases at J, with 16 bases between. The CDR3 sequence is CASSGLIGDSSYEQYF. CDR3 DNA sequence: TGTGCCAGCAGTGGGTTGATTGGCGATAGCTCCTACGAGCAGTACTTC.

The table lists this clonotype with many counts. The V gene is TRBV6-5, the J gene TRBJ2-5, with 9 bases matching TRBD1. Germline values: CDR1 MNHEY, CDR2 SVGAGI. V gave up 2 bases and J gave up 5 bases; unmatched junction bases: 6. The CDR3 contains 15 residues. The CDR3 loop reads CASSYLGQGSETQYF. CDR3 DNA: TGTGCCAGCAGTTACCTGGGACAGGGTAGCGAGACCCAGTACTTC.

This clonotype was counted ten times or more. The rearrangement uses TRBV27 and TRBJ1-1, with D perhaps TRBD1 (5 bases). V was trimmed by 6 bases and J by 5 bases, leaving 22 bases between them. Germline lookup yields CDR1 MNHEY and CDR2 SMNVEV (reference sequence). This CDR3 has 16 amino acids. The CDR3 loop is CASSPKVSSWGTEAFF. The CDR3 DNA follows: TGTGCCAGCAGCCCAAAAGTATCCTCCTGGGGGACTGAAGCTTTCTTT.

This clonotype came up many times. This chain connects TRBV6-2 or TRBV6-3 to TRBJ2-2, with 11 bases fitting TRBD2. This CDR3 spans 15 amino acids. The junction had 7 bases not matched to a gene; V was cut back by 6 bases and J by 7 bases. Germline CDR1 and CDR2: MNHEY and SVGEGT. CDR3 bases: TGTGCCAGCAGAAAACTAGCGGGAGCGTTCGGGGAGCTGTTTTTT. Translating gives CASRKLAGAFGELFF.

CDR3 DNA: TGTGCCAGCAGTCTCCTTCTACTCAAGGGGTCCTACGAGCAGTACTTC. Its protein product is CASSLLLLKGSYEQYF. This chain joins TRBV28 and TRBJ2-7; perhaps TRBD1 as D (5 bases). With 5 bases removed from V and 1 base from J, the gap between germline ends came to 18 bases. CDR3 length: 16 amino acids. Germline V gene sequence: CDR1 MDHEN, CDR2 SYDVKM.

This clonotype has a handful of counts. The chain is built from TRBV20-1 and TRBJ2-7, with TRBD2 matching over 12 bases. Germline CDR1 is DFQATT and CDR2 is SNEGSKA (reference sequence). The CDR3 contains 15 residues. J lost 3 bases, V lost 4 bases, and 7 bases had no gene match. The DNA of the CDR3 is TGCAGTGCTAATAAACTAGCGGGAGGCCACTACGAGCAGTACTTC. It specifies CSANKLAGGHYEQYF.

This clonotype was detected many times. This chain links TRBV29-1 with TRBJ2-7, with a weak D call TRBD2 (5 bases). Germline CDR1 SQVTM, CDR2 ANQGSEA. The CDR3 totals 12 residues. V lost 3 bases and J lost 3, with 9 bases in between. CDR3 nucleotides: TGCAGCGTTGATATCGGGAACTACGAGCAGTACTTC. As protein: CSVDIGNYEQYF.